This TCR beta chain was retrieved from a study of T-cell reconstitution after alpha-beta-depleted transplantation in children. The V gene's germline CDR1 is MNHEY and CDR2 SVGEGT. This CDR3 contains 18 residues. J was trimmed by 2 bases and V by 2 bases; bases with no gene match: 10. Using unique molecular identifiers, the investigators prepared the TCRbeta library. TCRdb independently ran MiXCR on the PCR reads; one entry per CDR3 protein. The sample shows 330,000 or so distinct CDR3 sequences, 10% to 13% of them seen only once. The source was PBMCs from the stem cell graft donor, collected from the stem cell graft. The V and J genes are TRBV6-2 or TRBV6-3 and TRBJ2-2; TRBD1 aligns across 8 bases. The receptor comes from a human donor who donated a stem cell graft to a child with acute lymphoblastic leukemia. The CDR3 DNA is TGTGCCAGCAGTTACCCCGACAGGGGCTCGGTTAACACCGGGGAGCTGTTTTTT. Its protein product is CASSYPDRGSVNTGELFF.